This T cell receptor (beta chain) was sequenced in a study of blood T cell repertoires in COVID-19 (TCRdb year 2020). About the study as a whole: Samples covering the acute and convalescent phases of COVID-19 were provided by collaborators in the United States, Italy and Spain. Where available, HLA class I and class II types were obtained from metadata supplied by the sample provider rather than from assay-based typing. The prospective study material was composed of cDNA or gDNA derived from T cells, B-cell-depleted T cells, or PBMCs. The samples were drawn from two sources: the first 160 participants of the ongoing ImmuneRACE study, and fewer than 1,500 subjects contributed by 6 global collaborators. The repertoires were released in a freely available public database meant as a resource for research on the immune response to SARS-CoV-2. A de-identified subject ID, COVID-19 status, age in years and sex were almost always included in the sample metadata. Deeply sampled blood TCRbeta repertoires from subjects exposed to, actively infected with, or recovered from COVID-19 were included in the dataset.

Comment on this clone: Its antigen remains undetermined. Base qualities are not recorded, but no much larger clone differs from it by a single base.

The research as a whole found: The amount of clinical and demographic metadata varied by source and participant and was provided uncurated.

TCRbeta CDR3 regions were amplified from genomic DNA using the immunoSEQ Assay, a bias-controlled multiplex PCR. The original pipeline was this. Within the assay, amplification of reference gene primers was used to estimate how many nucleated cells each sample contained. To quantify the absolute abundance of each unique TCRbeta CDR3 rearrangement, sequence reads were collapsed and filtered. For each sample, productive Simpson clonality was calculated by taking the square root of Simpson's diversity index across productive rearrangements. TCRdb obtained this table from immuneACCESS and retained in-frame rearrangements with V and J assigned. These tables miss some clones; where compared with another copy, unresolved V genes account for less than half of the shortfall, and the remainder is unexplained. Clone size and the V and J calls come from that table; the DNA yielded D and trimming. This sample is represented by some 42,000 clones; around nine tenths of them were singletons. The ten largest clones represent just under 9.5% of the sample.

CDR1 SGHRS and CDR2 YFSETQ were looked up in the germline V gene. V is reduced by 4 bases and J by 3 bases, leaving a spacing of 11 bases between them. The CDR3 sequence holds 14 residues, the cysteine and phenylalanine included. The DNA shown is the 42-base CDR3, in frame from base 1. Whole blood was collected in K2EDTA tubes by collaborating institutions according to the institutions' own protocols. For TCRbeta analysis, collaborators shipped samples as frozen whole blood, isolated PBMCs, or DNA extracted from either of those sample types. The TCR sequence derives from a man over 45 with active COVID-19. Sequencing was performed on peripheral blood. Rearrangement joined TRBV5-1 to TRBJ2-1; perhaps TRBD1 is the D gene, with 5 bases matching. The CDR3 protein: CASSPTTDYNEQFF. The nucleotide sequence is TGCGCCAGCAGCCCAACGACAGACTACAATGAGCAGTTCTTC.